This T cell receptor beta chain was identified during a study of beta chain features in type 1 diabetes. The CDR3 is 15 amino acids. Deletions cut 0 bases from V and 3 bases from J, with 10 bases between. Germline CDR1 SGHRS, CDR2 YFSETQ. The investigators reverse transcribed all of the isolated RNA, so they sequenced expressed TCRB transcripts. The method was immunoSEQ multiplex PCR; TCRdb's version includes in-frame clones alone and lacks a portion of them. The data show fewer than 25,000 clones, approximately 50% seen once. The clonotype was recovered from a man younger than 30 in good health. The sample was stem cell memory CD4+ T cells from blood. V and J are TRBV5-1 and TRBJ2-1, with a possible D match to TRBD1 (5 bases). The CDR3, as DNA: TGCGCCAGCAGCTTGGGTTTCGACAGCTACAATGAGCAGTTCTTC. Its translation is CASSLGFDSYNEQFF.